The present entry profiles one T cell receptor beta chain with its context. Repertoires were generated with immunoSEQ multiplex PCR, while TCRdb's copy carries only in-frame clones and drops some. The table records roughly 40,000 clones, 90% of them present only once. This specimen comes from a study of T cell changes during pregnancy in multiple sclerosis. The CDR3 is 14 amino acids. Germline loops: CDR1 MNHEY, CDR2 SMNVEV (reference sequence). V was pared by 5 bases and J by 1 base, with 5 bases of the junction left unmatched. The source is a female donor in good health, enrolled as a control in a pregnancy study. This chain joins TRBV27 and TRBJ2-7; TRBD1 aligns across 7 bases. Sequencing used CD4+ T cells from peripheral blood mononuclear cells, obtained in the first trimester of pregnancy. In DNA, the CDR3 is TGTGCCAGCAGTCCCTACAGGGGATCCTACGAGCAGTACTTC. It encodes CASSPYRGSYEQYF.